A selection of T cell receptor beta chains follows, all from one sample in a study of cytomegalovirus exposure and HLA in healthy donors. Assay: immunoSEQ multiplex PCR; the TCRdb copy retains only in-frame clones and omits some. The sample has approximately 240,000 clones; about 89% are singletons. The specimen was PBMCs. These receptors originate from a woman in her late teens or twenties in good health and CMV-seronegative. The CDR3 runs from the conserved cysteine through the conserved F or W. Fields, in order: D gene, V gene, CDR3 length, clone size, J gene, CDR3 DNA, CDR3 protein. A D gene is named only where the DNA matches it firmly. Not all rows give a size; the values are once, few, many and, for expanded clones, a class.

TRBD1	TRBV4-3	14	-	TRBJ2-5	TGCGCCAGCAGCCAAGCCGGGACAGGGGAGACCCAGTACTTC	CASSQAGTGETQYF
-	TRBV29-1	11	-	TRBJ1-4	TGCAGCGGAGGGCGGGGTGAAAAACTGTTTTTT	CSGGRGEKLFF
-	TRBV25-1	16	-	TRBJ2-1	TGTGCCAGCAGTGATCCTTTGGTAGGGGGGGCCAATGAGCAGTTCTTC	CASSDPLVGGANEQFF
-	TRBV6-4	12	-	TRBJ1-1	TGTGCCAGCAGTGAATGGGGGCGCGAAGCTTTCTTT	CASSEWGREAFF
-	TRBV6-1	14	-	TRBJ1-3	TGTGCCAGGCAGGTGAAAAGCTCTGGAAACACCATATATTTT	CARQVKSSGNTIYF
-	TRBV5-1	14	-	TRBJ2-3	TGCGCCAGCAGTTTTGGAGTGATCACAGATACGCAGTATTTT	CASSFGVITDTQYF
-	TRBV7-2	16	once	TRBJ2-2	TGTGCCAGCAGCTTATTCGGAGGGGGCGCGCGGAGGGAGCTGTTTTTT	CASSLFGGGARRELFF
-	TRBV5-6	14	-	TRBJ1-2	TGTGCCAGCAGCTTGGGGGGGCTGACTCTTGGCTACACCTTC	CASSLGGLTLGYTF
-	TRBV6-5	16	-	TRBJ1-5	TGTGCCAGCAGTTATTCCCGGACAGCTGGAAGACAGCCCCAGCATTTT	CASSYSRTAGRQPQHF
TRBD2	TRBV30	17	-	TRBJ2-2	TGTGCCTGGAGTGTCCTCCGGACTAGCGGGATTCCCGGGGAGCTGTTTTTT	CAWSVLRTSGIPGELFF
-	TRBV5-1	15	-	TRBJ1-1	TGCGCCAGCAGCTTGAGTGGGGCGCGGAACACTGAAGCTTTCTTT	CASSLSGARNTEAFF